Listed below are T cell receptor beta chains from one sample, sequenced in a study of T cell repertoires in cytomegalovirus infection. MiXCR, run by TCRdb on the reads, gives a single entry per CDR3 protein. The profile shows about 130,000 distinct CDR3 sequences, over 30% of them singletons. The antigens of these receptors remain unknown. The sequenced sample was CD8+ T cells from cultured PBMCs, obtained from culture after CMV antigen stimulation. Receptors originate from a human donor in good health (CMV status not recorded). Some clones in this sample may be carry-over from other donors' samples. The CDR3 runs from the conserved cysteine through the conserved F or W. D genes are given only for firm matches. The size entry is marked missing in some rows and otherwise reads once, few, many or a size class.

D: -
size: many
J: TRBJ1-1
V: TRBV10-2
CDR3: CASSEIRGGGTGNTEAFF
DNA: TGCGCCAGCAGTGAGATCCGGGGAGGAGGTACGGGGAACACTGAAGCTTTCTTT

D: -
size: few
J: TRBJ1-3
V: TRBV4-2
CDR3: CASSQFGPASGNTIYF
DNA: TGTGCCAGCAGCCAATTCGGGCCAGCCTCTGGAAACACCATATATTTT

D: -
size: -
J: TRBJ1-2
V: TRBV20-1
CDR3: CSARARDHYGYTF
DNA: TGCAGTGCTAGAGCTCGGGACCACTATGGCTACACCTTC

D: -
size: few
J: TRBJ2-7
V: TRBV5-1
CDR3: CASSAQGTHEQYF
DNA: TGCGCCAGCAGCGCACAGGGTACCCACGAGCAGTACTTC

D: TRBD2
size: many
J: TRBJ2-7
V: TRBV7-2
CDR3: CASSWREGLSYEQYF
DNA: TGTGCCAGCAGCTGGCGGGAGGGATTATCCTACGAGCAGTACTTC

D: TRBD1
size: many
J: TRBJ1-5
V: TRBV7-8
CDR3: CASSLWGQNSNQPQHF
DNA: TGTGCCAGCAGCTTATGGGGACAGAATAGCAATCAGCCCCAGCATTTT

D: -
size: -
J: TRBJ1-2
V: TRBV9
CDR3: CASRAGSEYGYTF
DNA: TGTGCCAGCAGAGCAGGTTCAGAGTATGGCTACACCTTC

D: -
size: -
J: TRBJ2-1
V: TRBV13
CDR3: CASSLRNNEQFF
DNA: TGTGCCAGCAGCTTAAGAAACAATGAGCAGTTCTTC

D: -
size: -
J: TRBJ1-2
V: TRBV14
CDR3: CASSQGGIDGYTF
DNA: TGTGCCAGCAGCCAAGGGGGGATTGATGGCTACACCTTC

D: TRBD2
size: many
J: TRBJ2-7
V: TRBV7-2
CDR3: CASSSAGGQSEQYF
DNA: TGTGCCAGCAGCTCAGCGGGGGGGCAGTCCGAGCAGTACTTC

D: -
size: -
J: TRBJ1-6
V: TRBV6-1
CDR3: CASSKEPRGTLNSPLHF
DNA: TGTGCCAGCAGTAAAGAACCCCGGGGGACCCTTAATTCACCCCTCCACTTT

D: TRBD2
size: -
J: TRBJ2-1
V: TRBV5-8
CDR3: CASSENKLRLAGYNEQFF
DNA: TGTGCCAGCAGCGAAAACAAACTGCGTCTAGCGGGCTACAATGAGCAGTTCTTC

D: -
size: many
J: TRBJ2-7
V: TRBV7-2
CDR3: CASSLTGLLPSSYEQYF
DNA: TGTGCCAGCAGCTTAACAGGATTACTCCCGAGCTCCTACGAGCAGTACTTC

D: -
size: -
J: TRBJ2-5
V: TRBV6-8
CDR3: CASSYPLVRQTQYF
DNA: TGTGCCAGCAGTTACCCCCTCGTCCGGCAGACCCAGTACTTC

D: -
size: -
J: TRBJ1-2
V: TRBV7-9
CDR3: CASSLANYGYTF
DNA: TGTGCCAGCAGCTTAGCGAACTATGGCTACACCTTC

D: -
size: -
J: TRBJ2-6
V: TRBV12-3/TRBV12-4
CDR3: CASSPLGAEDSGANVLTF
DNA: TGTGCCAGCAGTCCTCTGGGGGCCGAAGACTCTGGGGCCAACGTCCTGACTTTC

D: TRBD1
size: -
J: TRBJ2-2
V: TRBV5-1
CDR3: CASSWTGIAGELFF
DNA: TGCGCCAGCAGCTGGACAGGGATAGCCGGGGAGCTGTTTTTT

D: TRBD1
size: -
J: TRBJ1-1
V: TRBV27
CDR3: CASSHRGTEAFF
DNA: TGTGCCAGCAGTCACAGGGGGACTGAAGCTTTCTTT

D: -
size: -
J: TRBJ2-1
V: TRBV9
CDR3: CASSVTGTPIYNEQFF
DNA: TGTGCCAGCAGCGTAACAGGGACACCGATCTACAATGAGCAGTTCTTC

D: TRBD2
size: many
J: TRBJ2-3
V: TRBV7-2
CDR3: CASSPLGGGHEDTQYF
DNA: TGTGCCAGCAGCCCCCTGGGCGGGGGGCATGAGGATACGCAGTATTTT

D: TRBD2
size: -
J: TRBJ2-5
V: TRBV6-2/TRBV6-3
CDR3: CASSTFGLAGETQYF
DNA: TGTGCCAGCAGTACCTTTGGACTAGCGGGTGAGACCCAGTACTTC

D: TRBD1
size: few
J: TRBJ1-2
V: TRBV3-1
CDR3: CASSQPRTGHNYGYTF
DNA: TGTGCCAGCAGCCAACCACGGACAGGGCACAACTATGGCTACACCTTC

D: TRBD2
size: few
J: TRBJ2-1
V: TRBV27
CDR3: CASSFTPPGGGGGLYNEQFF
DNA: TGTGCCAGCAGTTTCACCCCCCCCGGCGGGGGGGGGGGGTTATACAATGAGCAGTTCTTC

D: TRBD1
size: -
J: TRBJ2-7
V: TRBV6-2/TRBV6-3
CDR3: CASRHGWRTGGSYEQYF
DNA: TGTGCCAGCAGACATGGGTGGCGGACAGGGGGCTCCTACGAGCAGTACTTC

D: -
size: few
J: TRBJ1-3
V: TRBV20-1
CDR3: CSAREQQGSGNTIYF
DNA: TGCAGTGCTAGGGAACAACAGGGTTCTGGAAACACCATATATTTT

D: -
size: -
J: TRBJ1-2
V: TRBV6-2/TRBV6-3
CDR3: CASSYLIGGRANYGYTF
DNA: TGTGCCAGCAGTTACCTGATTGGGGGCCGGGCTAACTATGGCTACACCTTC

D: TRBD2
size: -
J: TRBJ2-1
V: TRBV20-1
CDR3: CSARLVGRAGGEYNEQFF
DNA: TGCAGTGCCCGTCTTGTGGGCCGAGCGGGGGGCGAATACAATGAGCAGTTCTTC

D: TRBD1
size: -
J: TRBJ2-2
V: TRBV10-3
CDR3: CAMSRDRATGELFF
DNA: TGTGCCATGAGCCGGGACAGGGCTACCGGGGAGCTGTTTTTT

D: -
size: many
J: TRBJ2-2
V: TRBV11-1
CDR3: CASSLIQGSTGELFF
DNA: TGTGCCAGCAGCTTAATACAGGGTAGCACCGGGGAGCTGTTTTTT

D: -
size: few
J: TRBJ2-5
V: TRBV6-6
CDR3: CASSYLSGGQETQYF
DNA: TGTGCCAGCAGTTACTTGTCCGGGGGACAAGAGACCCAGTACTTC

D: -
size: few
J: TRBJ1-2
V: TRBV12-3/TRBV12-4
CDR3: CASRLPGLNYGYTF
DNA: TGTGCCAGCAGACTCCCGGGGCTTAACTATGGCTACACCTTC

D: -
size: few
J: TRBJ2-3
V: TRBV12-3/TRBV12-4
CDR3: CASSLGPGSDTQYF
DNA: TGTGCCAGCAGTTTAGGGCCTGGTTCAGATACGCAGTATTTT

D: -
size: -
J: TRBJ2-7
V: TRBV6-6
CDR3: CASSYPPTPPYEQYF
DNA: TGTGCCAGCAGTTACCCTCCGACACCTCCCTACGAGCAGTACTTC

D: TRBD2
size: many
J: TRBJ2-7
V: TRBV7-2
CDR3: CASSLGGTSGGAFYEQYF
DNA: TGTGCCAGCAGCTTAGGTGGGACTAGCGGGGGGGCATTCTACGAGCAGTACTTC

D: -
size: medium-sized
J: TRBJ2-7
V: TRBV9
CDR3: CASSVEKDEQYF
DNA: TGTGCCAGCAGCGTAGAAAAGGACGAGCAGTACTTC

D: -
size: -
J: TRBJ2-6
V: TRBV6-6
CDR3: CASRAAVSGANVLTF
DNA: TGTGCCAGCAGGGCAGCCGTCTCTGGGGCCAACGTCCTGACTTTC

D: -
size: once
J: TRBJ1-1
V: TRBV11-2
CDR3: CASTYSDTEAFF
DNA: TGTGCCAGCACCTATTCGGACACTGAAGCTTTCTTT

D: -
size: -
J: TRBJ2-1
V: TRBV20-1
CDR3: CSARDRGVAGYNEQFF
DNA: TGCAGTGCTAGAGATCGGGGAGTAGCCGGTTACAATGAGCAGTTCTTC

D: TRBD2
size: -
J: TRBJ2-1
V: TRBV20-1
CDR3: CSAPYGGFPYNEQFF
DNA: TGCAGTGCCCCCTACGGGGGGTTCCCCTACAATGAGCAGTTCTTC

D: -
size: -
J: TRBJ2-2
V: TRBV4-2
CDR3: CASSLIGEGSGELFF
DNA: TGTGCCAGCAGCCTAATTGGTGAGGGTAGCGGGGAGCTGTTTTTT

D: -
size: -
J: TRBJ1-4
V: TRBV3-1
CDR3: CASSQDPSGAENEKLFF
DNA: TGTGCCAGCAGCCAGGATCCATCGGGGGCTGAGAATGAAAAACTGTTTTTT

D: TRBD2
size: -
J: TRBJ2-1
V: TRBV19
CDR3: CASSISLAGGTYNEQFF
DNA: TGTGCCAGTAGTATCTCACTAGCGGGGGGCACCTACAATGAGCAGTTCTTC

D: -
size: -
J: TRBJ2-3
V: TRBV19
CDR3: CASSTVGTPFPGTDTQYF
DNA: TGTGCCAGTAGTACCGTTGGGACCCCTTTTCCGGGCACAGATACGCAGTATTTT

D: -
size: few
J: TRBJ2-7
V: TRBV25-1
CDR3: CASTQGDEQYF
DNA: TGTGCCAGCACCCAGGGTGACGAGCAGTACTTC

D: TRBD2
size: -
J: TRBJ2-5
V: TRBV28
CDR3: CASSYPSGGALETQYF
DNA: TGTGCCAGCAGTTACCCTAGCGGGGGGGCACTAGAGACCCAGTACTTC